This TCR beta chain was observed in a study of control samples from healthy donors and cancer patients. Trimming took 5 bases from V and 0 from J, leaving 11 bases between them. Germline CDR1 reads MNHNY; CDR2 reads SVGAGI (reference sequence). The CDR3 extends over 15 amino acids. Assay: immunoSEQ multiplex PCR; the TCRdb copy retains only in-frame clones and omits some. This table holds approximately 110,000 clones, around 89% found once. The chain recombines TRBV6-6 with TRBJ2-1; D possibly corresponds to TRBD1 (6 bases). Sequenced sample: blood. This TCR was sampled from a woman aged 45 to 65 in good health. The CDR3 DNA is TGTGCCAGCAGTAAACAGGGACCCTCCTACAATGAGCAGTTCTTC. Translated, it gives CASSKQGPSYNEQFF.